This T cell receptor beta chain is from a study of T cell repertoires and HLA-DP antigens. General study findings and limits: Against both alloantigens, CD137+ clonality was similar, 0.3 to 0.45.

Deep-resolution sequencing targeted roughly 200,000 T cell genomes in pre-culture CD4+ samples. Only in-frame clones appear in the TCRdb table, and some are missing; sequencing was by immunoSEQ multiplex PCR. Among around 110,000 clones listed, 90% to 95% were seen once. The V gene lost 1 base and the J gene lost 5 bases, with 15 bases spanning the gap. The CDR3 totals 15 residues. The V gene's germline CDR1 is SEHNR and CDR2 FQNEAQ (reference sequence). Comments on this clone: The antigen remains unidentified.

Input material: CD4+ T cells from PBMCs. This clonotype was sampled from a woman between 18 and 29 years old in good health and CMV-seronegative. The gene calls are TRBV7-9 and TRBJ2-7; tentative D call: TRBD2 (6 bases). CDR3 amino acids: CASSLVPGAGDEQYF. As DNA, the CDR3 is TGTGCCAGCAGCTTAGTCCCGGGAGCCGGGGACGAGCAGTACTTC.